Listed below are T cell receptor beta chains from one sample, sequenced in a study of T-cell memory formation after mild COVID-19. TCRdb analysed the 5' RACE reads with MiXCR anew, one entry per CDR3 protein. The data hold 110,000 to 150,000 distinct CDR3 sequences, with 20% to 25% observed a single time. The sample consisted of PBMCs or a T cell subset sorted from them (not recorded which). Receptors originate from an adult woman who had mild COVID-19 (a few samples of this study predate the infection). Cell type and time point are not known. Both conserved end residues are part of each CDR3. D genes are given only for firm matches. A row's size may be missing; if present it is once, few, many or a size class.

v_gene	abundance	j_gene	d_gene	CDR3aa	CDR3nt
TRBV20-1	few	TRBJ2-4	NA	CSARGVGGRRNIQYF	TGCAGTGCTAGAGGTGTCGGGGGGCGCAGAAACATTCAGTACTTC
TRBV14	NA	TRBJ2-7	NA	CASSQAGIPYEQYF	TGTGCCAGCAGCCAAGCAGGGATCCCCTACGAGCAGTACTTC
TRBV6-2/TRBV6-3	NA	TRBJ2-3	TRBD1	CAGSDRRDTQYF	TGTGCCGGCTCGGACAGGCGGGATACGCAGTATTTT
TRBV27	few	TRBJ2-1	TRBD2	CASSPPRAGAYNEQFF	TGTGCCAGCAGTCCCCCCCGGGCGGGAGCCTACAATGAGCAGTTCTTC
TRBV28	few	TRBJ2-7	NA	CASSMGGLHEQYF	TGTGCCAGCAGTATGGGGGGTTTGCACGAGCAGTACTTC
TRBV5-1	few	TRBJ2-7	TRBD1	CASSLNRGLIYEQYF	TGCGCCAGCAGCTTGAACAGGGGGCTCATTTACGAGCAGTACTTC
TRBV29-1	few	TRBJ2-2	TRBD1	CSVPRGPGELFF	TGCAGCGTTCCGAGGGGGCCCGGGGAGCTGTTTTTT
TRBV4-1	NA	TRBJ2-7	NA	CASSQVGRFGEQYF	TGCGCCAGCAGCCAAGTCGGACGATTCGGGGAGCAGTACTTC
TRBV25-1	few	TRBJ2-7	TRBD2	CATGTSGISYEQYF	TGTGCCACCGGGACTAGCGGAATCTCCTACGAGCAGTACTTC
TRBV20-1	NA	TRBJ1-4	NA	CSANNMQNEKLFF	TGCAGTGCTAACAACATGCAAAATGAAAAACTGTTTTTT
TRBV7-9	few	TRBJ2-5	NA	CASSLALSETQYF	TGTGCCAGCAGCTTAGCCCTTTCGGAGACCCAGTACTTC
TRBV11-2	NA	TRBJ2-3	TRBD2	CASSLDRLAVSTDTQYF	TGTGCCAGCAGCTTAGATAGACTAGCGGTTAGCACAGATACGCAGTATTTT
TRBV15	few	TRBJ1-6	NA	CATSRDLSWASPLHF	TGTGCCACCAGCAGAGATTTGTCGTGGGCTTCACCCCTCCACTTT
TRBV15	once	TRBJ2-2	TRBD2	CATSTRTSGANTGELFF	TGTGCCACCAGCACGAGGACTAGCGGGGCGAACACCGGGGAGCTGTTTTTT
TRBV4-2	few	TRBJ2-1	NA	CASSPSYGGQGNNEQFF	TGTGCCAGCAGCCCATCATATGGAGGGCAAGGGAACAATGAGCAGTTCTTC